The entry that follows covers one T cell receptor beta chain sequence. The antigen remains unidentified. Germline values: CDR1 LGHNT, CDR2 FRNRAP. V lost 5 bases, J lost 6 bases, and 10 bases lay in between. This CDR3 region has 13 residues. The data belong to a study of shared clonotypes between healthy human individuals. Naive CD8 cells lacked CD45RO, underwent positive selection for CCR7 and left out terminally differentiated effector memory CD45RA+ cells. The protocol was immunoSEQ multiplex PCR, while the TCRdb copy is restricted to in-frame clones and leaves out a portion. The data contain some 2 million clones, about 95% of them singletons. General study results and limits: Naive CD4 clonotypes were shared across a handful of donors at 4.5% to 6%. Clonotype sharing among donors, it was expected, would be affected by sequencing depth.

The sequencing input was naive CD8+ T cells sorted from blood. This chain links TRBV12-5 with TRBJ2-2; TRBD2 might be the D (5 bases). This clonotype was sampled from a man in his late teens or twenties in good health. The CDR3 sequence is CASGGPDSGELFF. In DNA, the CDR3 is TGTGCTAGTGGTGGCCCGGACTCCGGGGAGCTGTTTTTT.